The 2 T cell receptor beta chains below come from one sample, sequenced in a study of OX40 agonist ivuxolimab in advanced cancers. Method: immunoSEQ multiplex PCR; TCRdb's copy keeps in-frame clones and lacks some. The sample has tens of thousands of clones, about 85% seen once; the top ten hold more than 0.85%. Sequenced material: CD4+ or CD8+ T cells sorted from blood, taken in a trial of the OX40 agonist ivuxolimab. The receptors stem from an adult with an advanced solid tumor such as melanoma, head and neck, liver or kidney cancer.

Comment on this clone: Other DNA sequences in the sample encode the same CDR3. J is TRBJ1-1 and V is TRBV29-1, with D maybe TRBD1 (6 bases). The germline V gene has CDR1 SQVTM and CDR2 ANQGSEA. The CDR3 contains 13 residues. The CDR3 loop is CSVRDTLNTEAFF. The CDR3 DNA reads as TGCAGTGTACGGGACACCCTGAACACTGAAGCTTTCTTT.

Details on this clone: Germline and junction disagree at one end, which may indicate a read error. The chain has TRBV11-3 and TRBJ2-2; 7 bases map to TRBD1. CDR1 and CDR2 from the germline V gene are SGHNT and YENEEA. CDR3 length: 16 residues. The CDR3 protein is CASRFPGTVKHRGAVF. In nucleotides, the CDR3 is TGTGCCAGCAGATTCCCCGGGACAGTCAAACACCGGGGAGCTGTTTTT.